Listed below are T cell receptor beta chains from one sample, sequenced in a study of shared clonotypes between healthy human individuals. Clones were sequenced by immunoSEQ multiplex PCR, and TCRdb holds only the in-frame ones, with some missing. The sample lists about 690,000 clones, roughly 87% occurring once. The specimen sequenced was memory CD8+ T cells from PBMCs. The origin of the receptors is a young man in good health. Some clones in this sample may be carry-over from other donors' samples. Both conserved end residues are part of each CDR3. Fields, in order: D gene, clone size, V gene, J gene, CDR3 DNA, CDR3 protein. The D gene is left open where the match is weak. Not all rows give a size; the values are once, few, many and, for expanded clones, a class.

.	.	TRBV5-6	TRBJ2-1	TGTGCCAGCAGCTTAGGAGGAAGGTACAATGAGCAGTTCTTC	CASSLGGRYNEQFF
TRBD1	.	TRBV30	TRBJ2-7	TGTGCCTGGAGGAGTGGGGACAGTGAGGTTTACGAGCAGTACTTC	CAWRSGDSEVYEQYF
.	.	TRBV13	TRBJ2-7	TGTGCCAGCAGCTCCGCAGGGGAATCCTACGAGCAGTACTTC	CASSSAGESYEQYF
.	.	TRBV19	TRBJ2-7	TGTGCCAGTAGTGAGGGACTCCTTATGCCCTACGAGCAGTACTTC	CASSEGLLMPYEQYF
.	.	TRBV7-9	TRBJ1-5	TGTGCCAGCAGCCACGGGAGGGTTTCGCAGCCCCAGCATTTT	CASSHGRVSQPQHF
.	few	TRBV27	TRBJ2-2	TGTGCCAGCAGTCCCTTACTAGCAGCCGGGGAGCTGTTTTTT	CASSPLLAAGELFF
.	few	TRBV6-5	TRBJ1-1	TGTGCCAGCAGTTCCCGGGGGGTTCTGACTGAAGCTTTCTTT	CASSSRGVLTEAFF
TRBD2	.	TRBV29-1	TRBJ2-1	TGCACCACCCTTGGGACTAGCGGTGAGCAGTTCTTC	CTTLGTSGEQFF
TRBD1	.	TRBV9	TRBJ1-2	TGTGCCAGCAGCGTCCGGGACAGGGGGAATGGCTACACCTTC	CASSVRDRGNGYTF
TRBD1	.	TRBV11-3	TRBJ2-1	TGTGCCAGCAGCTCCCCCCAGGGGGATGAGCAGTTCTTC	CASSSPQGDEQFF
TRBD2	.	TRBV27	TRBJ2-1	TGTGCCAGCAGGGCTAGCGGGAGCTACAATGAGCAGTTCTTC	CASRASGSYNEQFF
.	.	TRBV5-6	TRBJ1-5	TGTGCCAGCAGCCCTATTGGCAGCCCTAGCAATCAGCCCCAGCATTTT	CASSPIGSPSNQPQHF
.	.	TRBV11-3	TRBJ2-3	TGTGCCAGCAGCCCGAGGTGGTGGATAAGCACAGATACGCAGTATTTT	CASSPRWWISTDTQYF
.	.	TRBV7-9	TRBJ2-4	TGTGCCAGCAGCACCCCAGGGGAACTAGCCAAAAACATTCAGTACTTC	CASSTPGELAKNIQYF
TRBD1	.	TRBV15	TRBJ1-5	TGTGCCACCAGCAGACAGACAGGGAGCAATCAGCCCCAGCATTTT	CATSRQTGSNQPQHF
.	.	TRBV5-5	TRBJ2-7	TGTGCCAGCAGCTTGGTGGCAGGGCGGGACGAGCAGTACTTC	CASSLVAGRDEQYF
TRBD2	.	TRBV2	TRBJ2-2	TGTGCCAGCAGAGGCGGGAGTGATCGGGAGCTGTTTTTT	CASRGGSDRELFF
.	.	TRBV9	TRBJ2-7	TGTGCCAGCAGCGTAGGGGCGGAACCGAACTACGAGCAGTACTTC	CASSVGAEPNYEQYF
TRBD2	.	TRBV5-6	TRBJ2-7	TGTGCCAGCAGCTTGGCTAGCGGCGTCTACGAGCAGTACTTC	CASSLASGVYEQYF
.	.	TRBV4-1	TRBJ2-3	TGCGCCAGCAGCCAAGCGGCTCACAATCCCTTCACAGATACGCAGTATTTT	CASSQAAHNPFTDTQYF
TRBD2	few	TRBV7-9	TRBJ2-1	TGTGCCAGCAGCACCCGGACTAGCGGGAGGGCCAGGGATGAGCAGTTCTTC	CASSTRTSGRARDEQFF
.	once	TRBV10-3	TRBJ2-7	TGTGCCATCTCAGGGGCGGGCGGGGGTCCCTACGAGCAGTACTTC	CAISGAGGGPYEQYF
.	few	TRBV30	TRBJ1-5	TGTGCCTGGGCGGCTGATATGGGTCAGCCCCAGCATTTT	CAWAADMGQPQHF
.	.	TRBV10-3	TRBJ2-7	TGTGCCATCAGTGATCCCGGCGGGTCCTCCTACGAGCAGTACTTC	CAISDPGGSSYEQYF
TRBD1	.	TRBV29-1	TRBJ2-3	TGCAGCGTTGAAATAGAAGCAGGGGGCGAGGCAGATACGCAGTATTTT	CSVEIEAGGEADTQYF
.	few	TRBV7-9	TRBJ1-1	TGTGCCAGCAGACCGGGAGGGACTGAAGCTTTCTTT	CASRPGGTEAFF
TRBD1	.	TRBV19	TRBJ2-7	TGTGCCAGTAGTGCCGGGACAGGGACATACGAGCAGTACTTC	CASSAGTGTYEQYF
TRBD1	.	TRBV18	TRBJ1-1	TGTGCCAGCCCTGTTTCGGGTCAGGACAGGGGACCTGAAGCTTTCTTT	CASPVSGQDRGPEAFF
TRBD2	.	TRBV29-1	TRBJ2-1	TGCAGCGTTGATCTAGGACTAGCGGCCTCCTACAATGAGCAGTTCTTC	CSVDLGLAASYNEQFF
.	.	TRBV29-1	TRBJ2-1	TGCAGCGTTGCGTCCTTCAATGAGCAGTTCTTC	CSVASFNEQFF
.	.	TRBV6-5	TRBJ1-4	TGTGCCAGCAGTTACTCCCTAGATGAGAAACTGTTTTTT	CASSYSLDEKLFF
.	.	TRBV19	TRBJ2-1	TGTGCCAGTAGCATCCTCCTCCACAATGAGCAGTTCTTC	CASSILLHNEQFF
.	once	TRBV27	TRBJ1-5	TGTGCCAGCAGCTCCTGGGGCGGGAGCAATCAGCCCCAGCATTTT	CASSSWGGSNQPQHF
TRBD1	.	TRBV5-1	TRBJ1-1	TGCGCCAGCAGCTTGACCGGGACAGGGGGAGGTGGCACTGAAGCTTTCTTT	CASSLTGTGGGGTEAFF
TRBD2	.	TRBV6-5	TRBJ2-5	TGTGCCAGCAATCGGGCGGGAGGTAGGGAGACCCAGTACTTC	CASNRAGGRETQYF
TRBD1	once	TRBV28	TRBJ1-6	TGTGCCAGCAGTTTAGGGACAGGGTGGTCACCCCTCCACTTT	CASSLGTGWSPLHF